Sequencing of this T cell receptor (beta chain) was carried out in a study of T-cell memory formation after mild COVID-19. Of note for this clonotype: The antigen remains unidentified.

General study findings and limits: Several responding clones turned up in pre-infection memory, indicating that cross-reactive memory may have taken part.

MiXCR was run by TCRdb on the 5' RACE reads, yielding one entry per CDR3 protein. The sample records 500,000 to 600,000 distinct CDR3 sequences, about a sixth being singletons. The sample comprised PBMCs or a T cell subset sorted from them (not recorded which). The receptor was derived from an adult woman who had mild COVID-19 (a few samples of this study predate the infection). Cell type and time point are not known.

The CDR3 is CASSYSPTGLSSYNSPLHF. CDR3 nucleotides: TGTGCCAGCAGTTACTCACCGACAGGTCTCAGCTCCTATAATTCACCCCTCCACTTT. The rearrangement uses TRBV6-5 and TRBJ1-6; tentative D call: TRBD1 (6 bases). The CDR3 extends over 19 amino acids. V was cut by 0 bases and J by 0 bases, with 15 bases left in between. Germline assignment: CDR1 MNHEY and CDR2 SVGAGI.